What follows are 14 T cell receptor beta chains derived from one specimen sequenced in a study of persistence of HIV-infected CD4 T cells. Sequencing used immunoSEQ version 4 in survey mode. Only in-frame clones appear in the TCRdb table, and some are missing; sequencing was by immunoSEQ multiplex PCR. The repertoire holds approximately 45,000 clones, with roughly 90% as singletons. This nonspecific control used anti-CD3/anti-CD28 bead stimulation of CD4+ T cells. Sorting of responding CD4+ T cells relied on upregulated CD40 ligand together with CD69. For these receptors, no antigen is known. The sequenced sample was CD4+ T cells sorted from PBMCs after roughly 18-hour stimulation, obtained from a patient who received antiretroviral therapy. The receptor source for this set is an adult woman with HIV who was CMV-seropositive.

The J gene is TRBJ1-2, the V gene TRBV21-1; TRBD1, the table's D call, was not compared with the DNA. TRBV21-1 is tagged as a pseudogene. The CDR3 has 14 amino acids. CDR3 in DNA: TGTGCCAGCAGCAGGGTTGACAGCCAAGGGGGCTACACCTTC. Its protein is CASSRVDSQGGYTF.

The rearrangement joins TRBV10-3 to TRBJ2-2; D gene uncertain. Trimming cost V 10 bases and J 4 bases, with 16 bases left between them. Germline-derived CDR1 and CDR2 are ENHRY and SYGVKD. The CDR3 runs 14 residues. CDR3 sequence reads: CASNSGQPTGELFF. As DNA, the CDR3 is TGTGCCAGCAACTCTGGGCAGCCCACCGGGGAGCTGTTTTTT.

The rearrangement joins TRBV30 to TRBJ1-6; TRBD1 aligns across 7 bases. Germline CDR1 and CDR2: GTSNPN and SVGIG (reference sequence). The J segment lost 7 bases and the V segment lost 5 bases, leaving 8 bases of the junction unmatched. The CDR3 runs to 14 residues. Here the CDR3 reads CAWQTGTVNSPLHF. As DNA, the CDR3 is TGTGCCTGGCAAACCGGGACAGTCAATTCACCCCTCCACTTT.

The V call is TRBV27, the J call TRBJ2-1; 11 nucleotides line up with TRBD1. Germline lookup yields CDR1 MNHEY and CDR2 SMNVEV (reference sequence). The V and J ends lost 5 bases and 2 bases, in that order; junction bases with no gene match: 5. The CDR3 runs to 16 residues. The CDR3: CASSPWGQGAYNEQFF. The CDR3 DNA sequence: TGTGCCAGCAGTCCGTGGGGACAGGGGGCCTACAATGAGCAGTTCTTC.

The chain carries TRBV14 and TRBJ2-4, with D possibly TRBD2 on 6 matching bases. Germline V gene sequence: CDR1 SGHDN, CDR2 FVKESK. Trimming cost V 3 bases and J 0 bases, with 12 bases left between them. The CDR3 length is 16 residues. CDR3 in amino acids: CASSHDLAIAKNIQYF. The CDR3, as DNA: TGTGCCAGCAGCCATGATCTAGCGATAGCCAAAAACATTCAGTACTTC.

This clone was counted once. This chain links TRBV30 with TRBJ1-5; D possibly corresponds to TRBD1 (5 bases). V was cut by 0 bases and J by 7 bases, with 19 bases left in between. Germline assignment: CDR1 GTSNPN and CDR2 SVGIG (reference sequence). CDR3 length: 16 amino acids. The CDR3: CAWSVGLNAIGQPQHF. CDR3 nucleotides: TGTGCCTGGAGTGTGGGGCTCAACGCAATAGGGCAGCCCCAGCATTTT.

This chain joins TRBV3-1 (or the pseudogene TRBV3-2) and TRBJ1-2; 7 bases match TRBD1. The CDR3 contains 18 residues. The V gene's germline CDR1 is LGHDT and CDR2 YNNKEL (reference sequence). J lost 5 bases, V lost 1 base, and 16 bases had no gene match. The CDR3 sequence: CASSQAFQGGISGYGYTF. DNA for the CDR3: TGTGCCAGCAGCCAAGCCTTCCAAGGGGGCATTTCAGGATATGGCTACACCTTC.

The chain is built from TRBV9 and TRBJ1-4; D gene unclear. CDR3 size: 15 residues. V was shortened by 6 bases and J by 4 bases, with 16 bases between the two germline ends. Looked up from germline, CDR1 is SGDLS and CDR2 is YYNGEE. The CDR3 coding sequence is TGTGCCAGCACCCTCCCCGTGGCTTTTAATGAAAAACTGTTTTTT. Translated: CASTLPVAFNEKLFF. The whole variable domain, filled in from reference TRBV9 and TRBJ1-4, reads DSGVTQTPKHLITATGQRVTLRCSPRSGDLSVYWYQQSLDQGLQFLIQYYNGEERAKGNILERFSAQQFPDLHSELNLSSLELGDSALYFCASTLPVAFNEKLFFGSGTQLSVL.

The rearrangement joins TRBV27 to TRBJ2-1; 9 bases match TRBD2. This CDR3 is 15 amino acids long. The V gene end was trimmed by 7 bases and the J gene end by 5 bases; junction bases not matched to a gene: 9. The germline CDR1 and CDR2 sequences are MNHEY and SMNVEV (reference sequence). The CDR3 region has the DNA TGTGCCAGCACCATTCAGCGGGGGGCTCACAATGAGCAGTTCTTC. Translation: CASTIQRGAHNEQFF.

This clone has just one count. This rearrangement joins TRBV3-1 (or the pseudogene TRBV3-2) to TRBJ2-3, with 13 bases that match TRBD2. Germline V CDR1 and CDR2: LGHDT, YNNKEL (reference sequence). CDR3 length: 18 amino acids. The V and J ends lost 5 bases and 0 bases, in that order; junction bases with no gene match: 8. The CDR3 coding sequence is TGTGCCAGCAGCTTCGGACTAGCGGGGGTCCTTAGCACAGATACGCAGTATTTT. Translated, it gives CASSFGLAGVLSTDTQYF.

CDR3 DNA: TGTGCCAGCAGTCACAAACCCGGGTCAAACGTGGTAGAGACCCAGTACTTC. It codes for CASSHKPGSNVVETQYF. The chain is built from TRBV6-6 and TRBJ2-5, with unresolved D. V lost 5 bases and J 4 bases, leaving 23 bases between the germline ends. CDR3 length: 17 amino acids. Germline-derived CDR1 and CDR2 are MNHNY and SVGAGI (reference sequence).

The chain carries TRBV10-3 and TRBJ2-1; 7 positions match TRBD1. CDR1 is ENHRY and CDR2 is SYGVKD in the germline V gene. Trimming took 3 bases from V and 2 from J; bases not matched to a gene: 7. The CDR3 covers 16 residues. CDR3: CAISDRTGATYNEQFF. In DNA, the CDR3 is TGTGCCATCAGTGACCGTACAGGGGCGACCTACAATGAGCAGTTCTTC.

The CDR3 region is CATSRGVATPQETQYF. Here the CDR3 DNA reads TGTGCCACCAGCAGAGGGGTAGCGACACCCCAGGAGACCCAGTACTTC. This chain connects TRBV15 to TRBJ2-5; tentatively, D is TRBD2 (5 bases). Germline V CDR1 and CDR2: LNHNV, YYDKDF (reference sequence). Trimming shortened V by 1 base and J by 5 bases, and 17 bases separated the two germline ends. The CDR3 spans 16 residues.

The chain is built from TRBV6-1 and TRBJ1-2; TRBD1 aligns across 9 bases. The junction had 9 bases not matched to a gene; V was cut back by 2 bases and J by 2 bases. CDR3 length equals 17 residues. Germline V gives CDR1 MNHNS, CDR2 SASEGT. Here the CDR3 DNA reads TGTGCCAGCAGTGAAATACAGGGGGCCCGCCCAAACTATGGCTACACCTTC. It yields the protein CASSEIQGARPNYGYTF.